This TCR beta chain was captured in a study of shared clonotypes between healthy human individuals (dated by TCRdb to about 2020). In the study overall: The cohort included three men and a couple of women between 18 and 49 years of age. Libraries were prepared and TCR repertoires were sequenced by different laboratories using diverse techniques, in order to increase sequencing depth and limit assay-specific biases. For each donor, CD4 naive and CD4 memory were each given three plates, CD8 naive was given two plates, and CD8 memory was given one plate. Per donor, leukapheresis produced somewhere between about 0.9 and 9.5 billion PBMCs. To estimate repertoire size and how much clonotypes are shared between individuals, the study performed deep sequencing of blood TCR repertoires from five healthy adults.

On the study overall, not on this receptor specifically: Sampling was restricted to blood, and TCR repertoires in tissues likely differ from the TCR repertoires found in blood. Higher generation probabilities were observed for clonotypes shared by all four sorted-subset donors than for non-shared clonotypes. The genetic and exposure-history diversity represented was limited by the small number of donors. Larger estimated clonotype richness was generally found for naive subsets than for memory subsets. Pairwise subsampling led to the expectation that sequencing depth would affect the degree of clonotype sharing among donors. Across four donors, roughly 5% of naive CD4, 3% to 3.5% of naive CD8, around 2.5% of memory CD4, and under 0.45% of memory CD8 clonotypes were shared. Incomplete sequencing was indicated by rarefaction of sorted-subset datasets, despite the large sequencing depth.

The germline V gene specifies MNHNS as CDR1 and SASEGT as CDR2. V and J lose 6 bases and 6 bases, and a span of 12 bases separates them. The CDR3 has 12 amino acids, counting the end cysteine and phenylalanine. Just CDR3 DNA is preserved here, 36 bases in frame from base 1. Using the deep immunoSEQ assay, TCR CDR3 regions were amplified from genomic DNA by multiplex PCR. Extracted genomic DNA from each cell subset was distributed evenly across all wells of several immunoSEQ 96-well plates, and each plate was treated as a replicate. For sorted subsets, roughly 200 ng of genomic DNA, equivalent to roughly 33,000 T cell genomes, went into each replicate PCR. Purified libraries were quantified with a Qubit 3.0 fluorometer, sized on a Bioanalyzer 2100, and re-quantified with the KAPA Library Quantification kit. Each immunoSEQ 96-well plate was sequenced on its own single-read 150-cycle Illumina NextSeq 550 flow cell. The authors processed their data as follows. The immunoSEQ output contained only junctional sequences without quality scores, so filtering could not match that applied to full-length reads. Sequences were annotated with PyIR, a Python wrapper for IgBLAST v1.9, and V/J genes and CDR3 were assigned using IMGT germline references. Reads with weak V/J assignments (E-value above 1e-6), missing CDR3, stop codons, out-of-frame junctions, or ambiguous translated residues were removed. V3J clonotypes were defined as sequences sharing an identical inferred V gene, J gene, and CDR3 amino acid sequence. To compute the percentage overlap between repertoires, the number of shared unique clonotypes was divided by the size of the smaller repertoire. Repertoire richness was assessed with RTK rarefaction, the Chao1 estimator, and Recon v2.1 estimates of unobserved clonotypes. OLGA was used to compute generation probabilities for all TCRbeta clonotypes that the gDNA method yielded from a handful of donors. Not all clones reach the TCRdb copy of this immuneACCESS table, which keeps in-frame sequences only. Checked studies attribute under half of the gap to unresolved V genes and leave the rest unexplained. V and J calls and clone size are as listed in that table; D and trimming were resolved from the DNA. This sample comprises about 770,000 clones, roughly 72% of them detected only once. Around 1.7% of the sample lies in the top ten.

The donors were healthy, HIV-negative adults who had no recently reported acute infections or vaccinations. All donors were Caucasian adults living in Nashville, Tennessee, USA. CD4+ T cells were enriched by magnetic negative selection, after which naive cells were positively selected on CD45RA and the negative fraction was taken as the memory subset. Blood was obtained by leukapheresis, after which PBMCs were separated by Ficoll-Histopaque density gradient centrifugation and cryopreserved in liquid nitrogen vapor phase. Analytical flow cytometry was used to check the purity and quantity of every magnetically sorted T cell population. Genomic DNA was isolated from every sorted fraction and measured by UV absorbance on a Nanodrop 2000c. Note on this clone: Its binding antigen is unknown. The sample holds no much larger clone one base away, and base qualities are not on file.

The chain uses TRBV6-1 and TRBJ2-7; the D segment cannot be called with confidence. This sequence originates from a young woman in good health. Sequencing used memory CD4+ T cells sorted from blood. The cell subset or site label here, explained by the study, means: CD45RA-negative fraction. The nucleotide sequence reads as follows: TGTGCCAGCAGGTTTGAGACACGCGAGCAGTACTTC. Protein translation: CASRFETREQYF.